This TCR beta chain appears in the sequencing data of a study of monozygotic twins with cystic fibrosis. Study results and caveats: J usage was most co-twin-similar in 8 of 16 pairs, V in 13. Shared CDR3 numbers were not associated with age, concordance or severity.

Comments on this clone: Antigen unknown.

Produced via immunoSEQ multiplex PCR; TCRdb's table is partial and in-frame only. The sample holds 12,000 to 15,000 clones, roughly 81% seen once. This TCR was sampled from a boy aged 5-17 years with cystic fibrosis. Sequencing was performed on blood.

The DNA for the CDR3 is TGTGCCAGCAGCGTAGAGGGGACCTGGAACACCGGGGAGCTGTTTTTT. This encodes CASSVEGTWNTGELFF. V usage is TRBV9 and J usage is TRBJ2-2; TRBD1 or TRBD2 may be the D gene (5 bases each). V lost 0 bases, J lost 1 base, and 10 bases lay in between. This CDR3 region has 16 residues. Looked up from germline, CDR1 is SGDLS and CDR2 is YYNGEE.